This T cell receptor beta chain originates from a study of shared clonotypes between healthy human individuals. Findings and limits, study-wide: Naive subsets tended to show greater estimated richness than memory subsets. Naive CD4 clonotypes overlapped across a few donors at roughly 4.5%. Generation probabilities of non-shared clonotypes were lower (relative to those shared by all four donors).

This CDR3 is 14 amino acids long. Germline V gene lookup returns CDR1 SGHRS and CDR2 YFSETQ. Trimming pared 4 bases from V and 1 base from J, leaving 11 bases between. This clone came up once. Its specificity is unknown. Using immunoSEQ multiplex PCR, the repertoire was profiled, and TCRdb retains in-frame clones only, with some absent. The sample has roughly 2.2 million clones; 85% to 95% are singletons. The rearrangement joins TRBV5-1 to TRBJ1-1; D is unclear. What was sequenced was naive CD4+ T cells from PBMCs. Subset given: CD45RA+ positively selected. The TCR comes from a man between 18 and 35 years old in good health. Some clones in this sample may be carry-over from other donors' samples. CDR3 coding DNA: TGCGCCAGCAGCCAAGGACTGGGGAACACTGAAGCTTTCTTT. As protein: CASSQGLGNTEAFF.